This is a list of T cell receptor beta chains from one sample in a study of blood T cell repertoires in COVID-19. Profiling relied on immunoSEQ multiplex PCR, and the TCRdb table lists in-frame clones only, not all of them. The sample has roughly 20,000 clones; about 81% are singletons. The sequenced sample consisted of peripheral blood. The receptor source for this set is a man aged 55 to 70 with acute or convalescent COVID-19. Each CDR3 is given with its conserved first and last residue. Where a row states a size, it is once, few, many or the class of an expanded clone; other rows omit it.

TRBV5-4	once	CASSLRVRASGGVYEQFF
TRBV18	few	CASSPARGIEGYTF
TRBV5-1	once	CASRSRQGLPYGYTF
TRBV6-1	few	CASSEALAGYEQYF
TRBV7-9	few	CASSRDKSSGNTIYF
TRBV2	few	CARGTRGDPLHF
TRBV28	few	CASSPSPGGGSNEKLFF
TRBV12-3/TRBV12-4	-	CASSFSRNQPQHF
TRBV27	-	CASSSLVAGGYEQYF
TRBV6-5	few	CASSPDRGVYNEQFF
TRBV23-1	once	CASRFLDGDREYTDTQYF
TRBV7-9	-	CASSFGGDEEKLFF
TRBV7-2	-	CASSLVGDRGETQYF
TRBV15	-	CATSRDRGLNYEQYF
TRBV4-1	-	CASSQVSGGTDTQYF
TRBV2	-	CASSADRARDIQYF
TRBV13	-	CASSFSRGYEQYF
TRBV4-1	once	CASSAFAGGYTF
TRBV18	-	CASSLDRVGNTEAFF
TRBV19	once	CASSISGQENEKLFF
TRBV2	few	CASSDGISGANVLTF
TRBV18	few	CASSPGRGTDTQYF
TRBV14	once	CASSQGPVQTQYF
TRBV10-1	-	CARPEEGAPYEQYF
TRBV12-3/TRBV12-4	few	CASRKTGFNGYTF
TRBV12-3/TRBV12-4	-	CASSLRWDEQFF
TRBV5-8	-	CASSLRDRGEKLFF
TRBV4-2	once	CASSQDWGRKSTEAFF
TRBV7-9	-	CASSLQGLNGNTIYF
TRBV4-1	-	CASSQGQGGLEETQYF
TRBV12-3/TRBV12-4	-	CASSLQGPYGYTF
TRBV5-1	-	CASSQGQGQEQPQHF
TRBV5-1	-	CASSSVGRSTDTQYF
TRBV19	-	CASSALPGTGDSPLHF
TRBV27	-	CASSSLGARGGLFEQYF
TRBV5-4	-	CASSMLAGGDETQYF
TRBV5-1	-	CASNSGGETDTQYF
TRBV10-3	-	CAISDSRDTDTQYF
TRBV27	-	CASSLNSGDRFNEQFF
TRBV21-1	-	CASSKPRDRLYSNQPQHF
TRBV30	-	CAWSLSPQGYDGYTF
TRBV14	-	CASSQEAGGYNEQFF
TRBV4-1	-	CASSPTRGNTEAFF
TRBV7-2	-	CASSLVADYNSPLHF
TRBV24-1	once	CATSDFQGYSAFF
TRBV7-9	-	CASSPWIGQGTTVPLHF
TRBV30	-	CAWSEKPGELFF
TRBV18	-	CASSDGVNTEAFF
TRBV5-1	few	CASSSGQGYSDTQYF
TRBV5-1	-	CASRREGGETQYF
TRBV18	-	CASSPLSGVSGANVLTF
TRBV6-5	few	CASSSLRVQYF
TRBV7-3	-	CASSPLQDFGRAFF
TRBV5-1	-	CASSLRGYNEKLFF
TRBV29-1	-	CSVESLYGYTF
TRBV9	few	CASSVGGREVGETQYF
TRBV7-2	-	CASSYQRGLIYEQYF
TRBV12-3/TRBV12-4	-	CASSFYRGGGYTF
TRBV5-6	once	CASSLVSSWETQYF
TRBV5-1	-	CASSLIGQASNEQYF